A selection of T cell receptor beta chains follows, all from one sample in a study of shared clonotypes between healthy human individuals. The protocol was immunoSEQ multiplex PCR, while the TCRdb copy is restricted to in-frame clones and leaves out a portion. The repertoire consists of some 500,000 clones, with approximately 95% occurring once and the leading ten covering around 0.066%. Sequencing input: naive CD4+ T cells sorted from blood. The receptors stem from a woman in her twenties or thirties in good health. Each CDR3 is given with its conserved first and last residue. D genes are given only for firm matches. Some rows have no size entry. The others give once, few or many, or a class for an expanded clone.

abundance	d_gene	v_gene	j_gene	CDR3nt	CDR3aa
NA	TRBD1	TRBV28	TRBJ1-5	TGTGCCAGCAGTTTAACGGGACAGGGGTATCAGCCCCAGCATTTT	CASSLTGQGYQPQHF
NA	NA	TRBV18	TRBJ2-2	TGTGCCAGCTCACCAGGGGGCAGCGGGACGGCCGGGGAGCTGTTTTTT	CASSPGGSGTAGELFF
NA	TRBD2	TRBV28	TRBJ2-1	TGTGCCAGCAGCCCCGGACTAGCGGGTGTGGTTGAGCAGTTCTTC	CASSPGLAGVVEQFF
NA	NA	TRBV2	TRBJ1-1	TGTGCCAGCACGGACCTCGCCGCTGAAGCTTTCTTT	CASTDLAAEAFF
NA	NA	TRBV10-3	TRBJ2-5	TGTGCCATCAGTTACCAGGGGAGTTCTGAGACCCAGTACTTC	CAISYQGSSETQYF
NA	TRBD2	TRBV4-2	TRBJ2-7	TGTGCCAGCAGCTACGGGACTAGCGGGAGTATAAGCTCCTACGAGCAGTACTTC	CASSYGTSGSISSYEQYF
once	TRBD1	TRBV5-4	TRBJ1-1	TGTGCCAGCAGCCCGGAGGCAGGGGGCCTCTACACTGAAGCTTTCTTT	CASSPEAGGLYTEAFF
once	NA	TRBV15	TRBJ2-1	TGTGCCACCAGCAGATTAGGGTATGAGCAGTTCTTC	CATSRLGYEQFF
NA	NA	TRBV2	TRBJ2-5	TGTGCCAGCAACAGCCAAGAGACCCAGTACTTC	CASNSQETQYF
NA	NA	TRBV29-1	TRBJ1-2	TGCAGCGCGGGGGCAGATGGCTACACCTTC	CSAGADGYTF
NA	NA	TRBV5-4	TRBJ2-7	TGTGCCAGCAGCTTGGACAGGGGCGGGAGATCCGACGAGCAGTACTTC	CASSLDRGGRSDEQYF
NA	NA	TRBV5-4	TRBJ1-1	TGTGCCAGCAGCTTGGCGGGAGTCATGAACACTGAAGCTTTCTTT	CASSLAGVMNTEAFF
NA	TRBD1	TRBV5-8	TRBJ1-4	TGTGCCAGCAGCTCGGGACAGGCCGGGGAAAAACTGTTTTTT	CASSSGQAGEKLFF
few	NA	TRBV5-4	TRBJ1-3	TGTGCCAGCAGCTTGGACGGGACCCACACCATATATTTT	CASSLDGTHTIYF
NA	TRBD2	TRBV2	TRBJ2-7	TGTGCCAGCAGTGAAAAGACTAGCGAGGCTTACGAGCAGTACTTC	CASSEKTSEAYEQYF
NA	TRBD1	TRBV28	TRBJ1-1	TGTGCCAGCAGTTTCCCGACAGGGCGCGCTTTCTTT	CASSFPTGRAFF
NA	TRBD2	TRBV5-1	TRBJ2-5	TGCGCCAGCAGCTTGGGGACTAGCGGGAGCCGGCAAGAGACCCAGTACTTC	CASSLGTSGSRQETQYF
NA	NA	TRBV5-4	TRBJ2-2	TGTGCCAGCAGCTCTTTTCGGCTTGCCGCCGGGGAGCTGTTTTTT	CASSSFRLAAGELFF